This T cell receptor (beta chain) was captured by sequencing in a study of blood T cell repertoires in COVID-19. Turning to the study itself: Spain, Italy and the United States supplied samples that represented acute and convalescent COVID-19.

In its sample, this clone was seen once. The method was immunoSEQ multiplex PCR; TCRdb's version includes in-frame clones alone and lacks a portion of them. The sample carries about 140,000 clones, approximately 90% recorded once. V was pared by 6 bases and J by 5 bases, with 14 bases between. The CDR3 is made up of 13 amino acids. The V gene's germline CDR1 is MNHEY and CDR2 SVGAGI. The chain uses TRBV6-5 and TRBJ2-7, with D perhaps matching TRBD2 (6 bases). Sequencing was performed on peripheral blood. This sequence was found in a woman aged 50 to 60 with acute or convalescent COVID-19. The CDR3 nucleotides are TGTGCCAGCAGGGAGCTAGCGACCAACGAGCAGTACTTC. Translating gives CASRELATNEQYF.